The 25 T cell receptor beta chains presented below share a single source sample, sequenced in a study of blood T cell repertoires in COVID-19. Sequencing was performed with immunoSEQ multiplex PCR; in TCRdb, only in-frame clones are kept and a portion is missing. In the table there are tens of thousands of clones, 83% of which are singletons. Material: peripheral blood. The receptors derive from a man aged 45-65 years with acute or convalescent COVID-19.

The V and J genes are TRBV2 and TRBJ2-4; 8 nucleotides agree with TRBD2. Germline CDR1 reads SNHLY; CDR2 reads FYNNEI. V dropped 3 bases and J dropped 9; count of bases not matched to a gene: 4. CDR3 length: 13 amino acids. The CDR3 here is CASSESGGRIQYF. CDR3 DNA sequence: TGTGCCAGCAGTGAGAGCGGGGGTCGCATTCAGTACTTC.

This clone was recorded once. The gene calls are TRBV9 and TRBJ1-5; tentatively, D is TRBD1 (5 bases). This CDR3 is 14 amino acids long. V was trimmed by 0 bases and J by 5 bases, leaving 9 bases between them. CDR1 is SGDLS and CDR2 is YYNGEE in the germline V gene. CDR3 DNA sequence: TGTGCCAGCAGCGTAGGGGGGGGTTATCAGCCCCAGCATTTT. This encodes CASSVGGGYQPQHF.

In its sample, this clone was seen a few times. The chain has TRBV7-9 and TRBJ2-5; the match to TRBD1 covers 10 bases. J lost 4 bases, V lost 8 bases, and 7 bases had no gene match. The CDR3 is 14 residues long. From germline, CDR1 is SEHNR and CDR2 FQNEAQ (reference sequence). CDR3: CASGGQGRGETQYF. The CDR3 DNA follows: TGTGCCAGCGGGGGACAGGGGCGAGGAGAGACCCAGTACTTC.

V and J are TRBV5-6 and TRBJ1-4; 10 bases map to TRBD1. Losses at the gene ends were 3 bases for V and 6 bases for J; bases not matched to a gene: 11. Germline V CDR1 and CDR2: SGHDT, YYEEEE. The CDR3 sequence is 17 residues long. This CDR3 is CASSWGPGGQGDEKLFF. The CDR3 region has the DNA TGTGCCAGCAGCTGGGGACCGGGCGGACAGGGGGATGAAAAACTGTTTTTT.

DNA of the CDR3: TGTGCCAGCAGGGACAGTCAACGAAACACCATATATTTT. Encoded protein: CASRDSQRNTIYF. The gene calls are TRBV2 and TRBJ1-3; TRBD1 might be the D (6 bases). Deletions cut 6 bases from V and 5 bases from J, with 11 bases between. The CDR3 extends over 13 amino acids. Per the germline V gene, CDR1 is SNHLY and CDR2 is FYNNEI.

This sequence joins TRBV28 and TRBJ2-5, with 9 bases fitting TRBD2. This CDR3 contains 14 residues. Germline V gene lookup returns CDR1 MDHEN and CDR2 SYDVKM. CDR3 protein: CAASGISRKETQYF. The CDR3 DNA reads as TGTGCGGCTAGCGGGATATCTAGGAAGGAGACCCAGTACTTC.

The rearrangement uses TRBV20-1 and TRBJ1-1, with TRBD1 identical over 7 bases. This CDR3 region has 13 residues. Germline V lookup: CDR1 DFQATT, CDR2 SNEGSKA (reference sequence). V lost 3 bases and J lost 4; bases outside the gene matches: 5. The CDR3 nucleotides are TGCAGTGCTAGTGGAGAGGGGGCCACTGAAGCTTTCTTT. Amino acids: CSASGEGATEAFF.

This clone was detected only a few times. CDR3 sequence reads: CASSPGTGRPPTMGYTF. CDR3 sequence (DNA): TGTGCCAGCAGCCCCGGGACAGGACGCCCCCCTACTATGGGCTACACCTTC. The chain joins TRBV11-2 to TRBJ1-2; TRBD1 matches 8 bases. Trimming removed 5 bases from V and 8 bases from J; junction bases left unmatched: 19. The CDR3 extends over 17 amino acids. Germline-derived CDR1 and CDR2 are SGHAT and FQNNGV.

The chain couples TRBV9 to TRBJ2-5; D is undetermined. The V gene lost 0 bases and the J gene lost 5 bases, with 11 bases spanning the gap. CDR3 length: 14 amino acids. From germline, CDR1 is SGDLS and CDR2 YYNGEE. CDR3 sequence (DNA): TGTGCCAGCAGCGTAGAAAGAGGTCGGGAGACCCAGTACTTC. Translated, it gives CASSVERGRETQYF.

This clone was observed a handful of times. The chain couples TRBV10-3 to TRBJ2-7, with 11 bases identical to TRBD1. Losses at the gene ends were 4 bases for V and 3 bases for J; bases not matched to a gene: 5. The CDR3 totals 15 residues. The germline CDR1 and CDR2 sequences are ENHRY and SYGVKD. In DNA form, the CDR3 reads TGTGCCATCAGTGGGACGGGACAGGGGGGCTACGAGCAGTACTTC. Protein: CAISGTGQGGYEQYF.

The genes are TRBV19 and TRBJ2-6, with TRBD1 identical over 9 bases. Germline V gene sequence: CDR1 LNHDA, CDR2 SQIVND (reference sequence). CDR3 length: 18 residues. After removal of 7 bases from V and 0 bases from J, the junction contained 10 bases not matched to a gene. CDR3 nucleotide sequence: TGTGCCAGTACCCCTTACCGGGACAGGGCCTCTGGGGCCAACGTCCTGACTTTC. The encoded protein is CASTPYRDRASGANVLTF.

The chain couples TRBV4-1 to TRBJ2-2; D perhaps matches TRBD1 (6 bases). The ends were cut back, 0 bases at V and 7 bases at J, with 18 bases in the middle. Germline CDR1 reads MGHRA; CDR2 reads YSYEKL. The CDR3 is 17 residues long. The CDR3 loop reads CASSQDWGTRKRGELFF. The CDR3 region has the DNA TGCGCCAGCAGCCAAGATTGGGGGACAAGAAAGCGCGGGGAGCTGTTTTTT.

As DNA, the CDR3 is TGTGCCACCAGCAGAGAAAACGGGGATAATTCACCCCTCCACTTT. Protein sequence: CATSRENGDNSPLHF. V and J are TRBV15 and TRBJ1-6, with D unclear. From germline, CDR1 is LNHNV and CDR2 YYDKDF (reference sequence). This CDR3 spans 15 amino acids. V was clipped by 0 bases and J by 5 bases, with 8 bases between them.

V gene TRBV4-2 combines with J gene TRBJ1-3, with D tentatively TRBD1 (5 bases). CDR1 and CDR2 from the germline V gene are LGHNA and YNFKEQ. The CDR3 spans 17 residues. Trimming took off 0 bases at V and 1 base at J, with 13 bases between the two ends. The CDR3 loop is CASSQDVREASGNTIYF. CDR3 in DNA: TGTGCCAGCAGCCAAGACGTCAGGGAGGCGTCTGGAAACACCATATATTTT.

The chain has TRBV18 and TRBJ2-7, with 13 nucleotides matching TRBD2. The CDR3 sequence is 17 residues long. With V trimmed by 3 bases and J by 0 bases, 5 bases remained unmatched. Looked up from germline, CDR1 is KGHSH and CDR2 is LQKENI. The CDR3 nucleotides read TGTGCCAGCTCACCTGGGACTAGCGGGGTTAGCTCCTACGAGCAGTACTTC. Residues: CASSPGTSGVSSYEQYF.

The chain carries TRBV12-3 or TRBV12-4 and TRBJ2-1, with 7 bases matching TRBD2. The CDR3 contains 12 residues. J lost 4 bases, V lost 8 bases, and 2 bases had no gene match. Written as DNA, the CDR3 is TGTGCCAGCGGGAGGGATTACAATGAGCAGTTCTTC. Its protein is CASGRDYNEQFF.

The chain combines TRBV5-1 with TRBJ1-4, with 7 positions matching TRBD1. This CDR3 region has 15 residues. J lost 0 bases, V lost 8 bases, and 7 bases had no gene match. CDR1 and CDR2 from the germline V gene are SGHRS and YFSETQ. The CDR3 protein is CASTRDSTTNEKLFF. The CDR3, as DNA: TGCGCCAGTACCAGGGACAGTACAACTAATGAAAAACTGTTTTTT.

The chain joins TRBV24-1 to TRBJ2-7, with 7 bases matching TRBD1. The CDR3 extends over 14 amino acids. V was pared by 4 bases and J by 2 bases, with 4 bases of the junction left unmatched. CDR1 and CDR2 (germline): KGHDR, SFDVKD. The CDR3 DNA follows: TGTGCCACCAGTGACAGGGACAGAACCTACGAGCAGTACTTC. Translating gives CATSDRDRTYEQYF.

This clone occurred a few times. The genes are TRBV24-1 and TRBJ2-3; maybe TRBD1 (6 bases). The CDR3 is 16 residues long. From germline, CDR1 is KGHDR and CDR2 SFDVKD. Trimming pared 4 bases from V and 5 bases from J, leaving 18 bases between. The CDR3 spells CATSEGGRSAGDTQYF. The CDR3 DNA sequence: TGTGCCACCAGTGAAGGGGGTCGTTCCGCTGGAGATACGCAGTATTTT.

The chain recombines TRBV4-1 with TRBJ2-7; 12 bases are shared with TRBD2. V was clipped by 0 bases and J by 2 bases; unmatched bases: 5. The CDR3 loop spans 17 amino acids. Germline loops: CDR1 MGHRA, CDR2 YSYEKL. The CDR3 is CASSQDPASGGAYEQYF. The DNA of the CDR3 is TGCGCCAGCAGCCAAGATCCGGCTAGCGGGGGGGCCTACGAGCAGTACTTC.

A few counts support this clone. The chain carries TRBV5-4 and TRBJ1-3; perhaps TRBD1 as D (5 bases). Deletions cut 3 bases from V and 1 base from J, with 11 bases between. This CDR3 is 15 amino acids long. The germline gives CDR1 SGHNT, CDR2 YYREEE (reference sequence). The chain's CDR3 is CASSSEAGSGNTIYF. The CDR3 coding sequence is TGTGCCAGCAGCTCCGAGGCAGGGTCTGGAAACACCATATATTTT.

This clone was found a few times. The chain has TRBV5-6 and TRBJ2-2; D is uncertain. Germline CDR1 is SGHDT and CDR2 is YYEEEE. Trimming took 4 bases from V and 0 from J, leaving 13 bases between them. The CDR3 runs 16 residues. Here the CDR3 reads CASSLSPFTNTGELFF. The CDR3 DNA follows: TGTGCCAGCAGCCTGTCCCCTTTTACGAACACCGGGGAGCTGTTTTTT.

This clone was recorded once. This chain links TRBV2 with TRBJ2-1, with 8 positions matching TRBD2. In germline, CDR1 is SNHLY, CDR2 FYNNEI. J was trimmed by 6 bases and V by 2 bases; bases with no gene match: 12. This CDR3 contains 17 residues. The chain's CDR3 is CASSERAAGVGINEQFF. CDR3 DNA sequence: TGTGCCAGCAGTGAACGCGCAGCGGGAGTCGGTATCAATGAGCAGTTCTTC.

The gene calls are TRBV28 and TRBJ2-3; weak D call: TRBD2 (7 bases). This CDR3 is 19 amino acids long. Trimming took 7 bases from V and 1 from J, leaving 27 bases between them. The V gene's germline CDR1 is MDHEN and CDR2 SYDVKM. The CDR3 nucleotides are TGTGCCAGCAACGAGGGGGTGGCGGGGGAATCTGGCCGCACAGATACGCAGTATTTT. It translates to CASNEGVAGESGRTDTQYF.

CDR3 residues: CASSDSPSTDTQYF. CDR3 bases: TGTGCCAGCAGCGACAGTCCTAGCACAGATACGCAGTATTTT. The V call is TRBV7-9, the J call TRBJ2-3, with D maybe TRBD1 (5 bases). The ends were cut back, 5 bases at V and 0 bases at J, with 9 bases in the middle. The CDR3 length is 14 residues. Germline assignment: CDR1 SEHNR and CDR2 FQNEAQ (reference sequence).